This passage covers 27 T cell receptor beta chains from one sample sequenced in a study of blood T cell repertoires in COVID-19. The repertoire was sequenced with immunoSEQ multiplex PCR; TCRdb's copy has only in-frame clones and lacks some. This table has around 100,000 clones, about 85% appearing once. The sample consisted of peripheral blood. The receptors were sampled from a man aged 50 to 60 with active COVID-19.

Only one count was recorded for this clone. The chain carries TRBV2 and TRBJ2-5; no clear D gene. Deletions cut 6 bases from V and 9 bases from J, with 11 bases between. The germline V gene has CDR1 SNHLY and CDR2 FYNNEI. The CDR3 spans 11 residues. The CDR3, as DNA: TGTGCCAGCAGGAAGAATCGGGCCCAGTACTTC. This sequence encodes CASRKNRAQYF.

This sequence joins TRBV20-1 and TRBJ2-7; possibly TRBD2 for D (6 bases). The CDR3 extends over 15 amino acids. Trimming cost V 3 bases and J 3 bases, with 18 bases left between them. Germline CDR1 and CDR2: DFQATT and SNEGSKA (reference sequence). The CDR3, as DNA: TGCAGTGCTAGTGCCCTGGGGGAGGCCGACTACGAGCAGTACTTC. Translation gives CSASALGEADYEQYF.

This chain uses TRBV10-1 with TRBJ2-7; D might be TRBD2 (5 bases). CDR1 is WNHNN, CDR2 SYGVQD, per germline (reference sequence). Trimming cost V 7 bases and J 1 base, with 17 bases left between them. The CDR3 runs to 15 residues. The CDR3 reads CASNGRRAQSYEQYF. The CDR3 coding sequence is TGCGCCAGCAACGGCCGGCGGGCGCAGTCCTACGAGCAGTACTTC.

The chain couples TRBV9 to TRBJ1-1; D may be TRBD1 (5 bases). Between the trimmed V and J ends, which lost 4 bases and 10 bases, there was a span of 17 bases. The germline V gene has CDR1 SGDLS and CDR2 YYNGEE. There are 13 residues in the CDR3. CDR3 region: CASSLQDTTRAFF. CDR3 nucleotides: TGTGCCAGCAGCCTTCAGGACACTACGCGAGCTTTCTTT.

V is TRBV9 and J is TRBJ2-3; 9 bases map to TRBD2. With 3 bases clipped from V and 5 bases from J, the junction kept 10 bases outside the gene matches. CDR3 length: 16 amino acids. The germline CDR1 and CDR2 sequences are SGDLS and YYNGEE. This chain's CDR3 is CASSDTGTSFQDTQYF. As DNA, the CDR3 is TGTGCCAGCAGCGATACGGGGACTAGCTTCCAAGATACGCAGTATTTT. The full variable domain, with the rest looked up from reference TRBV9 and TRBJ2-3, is DSGVTQTPKHLITATGQRVTLRCSPRSGDLSVYWYQQSLDQGLQFLIQYYNGEERAKGNILERFSAQQFPDLHSELNLSSLELGDSALYFCASSDTGTSFQDTQYFGPGTRLTVL.

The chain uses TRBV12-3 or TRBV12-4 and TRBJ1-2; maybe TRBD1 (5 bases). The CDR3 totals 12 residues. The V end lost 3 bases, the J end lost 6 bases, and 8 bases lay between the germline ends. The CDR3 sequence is CASSFAQDGYTF. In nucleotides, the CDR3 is TGTGCCAGCAGTTTTGCACAGGATGGCTACACCTTC.

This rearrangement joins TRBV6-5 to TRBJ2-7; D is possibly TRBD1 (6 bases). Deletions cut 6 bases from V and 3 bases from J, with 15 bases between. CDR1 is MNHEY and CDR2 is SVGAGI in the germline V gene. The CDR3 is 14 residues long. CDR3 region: CASSRDTEYYEQYF. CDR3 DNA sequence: TGTGCCAGCAGCCGGGACACGGAATACTACGAGCAGTACTTC.

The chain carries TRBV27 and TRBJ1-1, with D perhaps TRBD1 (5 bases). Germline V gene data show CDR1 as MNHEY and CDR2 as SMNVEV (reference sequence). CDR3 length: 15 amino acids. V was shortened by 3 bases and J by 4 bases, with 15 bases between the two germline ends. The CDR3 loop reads CASSFSGGQGTEAFF. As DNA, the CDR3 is TGTGCCAGCAGTTTTAGTGGCGGCCAGGGCACTGAAGCTTTCTTT.

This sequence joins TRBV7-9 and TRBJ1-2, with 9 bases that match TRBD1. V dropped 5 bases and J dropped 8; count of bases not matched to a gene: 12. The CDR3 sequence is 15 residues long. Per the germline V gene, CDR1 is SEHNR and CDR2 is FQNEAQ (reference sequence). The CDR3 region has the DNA TGTGCCAGCAGCGCCACAGGGGGCAGTTCGGAAGGCTACACCTTC. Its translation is CASSATGGSSEGYTF. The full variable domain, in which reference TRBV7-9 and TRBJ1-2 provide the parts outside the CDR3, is DTGVSQNPRHKITKRGQNVTFRCDPISEHNRLYWYRQTLGQGPEFLTYFQNEAQLEKSRLLSDRFSAERPKGSFSTLEIQRTEQGDSAMYLCASSATGGSSEGYTFGSGTRLTVV.

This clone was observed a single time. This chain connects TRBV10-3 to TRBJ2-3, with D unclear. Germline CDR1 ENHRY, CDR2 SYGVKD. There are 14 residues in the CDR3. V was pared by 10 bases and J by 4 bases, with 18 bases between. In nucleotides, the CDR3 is TGTGCCACTCTTGAGGTTGGGTCCTCAGATACGCAGTATTTT. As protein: CATLEVGSSDTQYF.

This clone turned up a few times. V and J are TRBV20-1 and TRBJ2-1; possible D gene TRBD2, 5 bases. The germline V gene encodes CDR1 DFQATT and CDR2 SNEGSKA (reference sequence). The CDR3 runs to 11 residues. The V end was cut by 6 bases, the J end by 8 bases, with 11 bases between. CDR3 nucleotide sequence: TGCAGTGCGCAGAGGGTCCATGAGCAGTTCTTC. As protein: CSAQRVHEQFF.

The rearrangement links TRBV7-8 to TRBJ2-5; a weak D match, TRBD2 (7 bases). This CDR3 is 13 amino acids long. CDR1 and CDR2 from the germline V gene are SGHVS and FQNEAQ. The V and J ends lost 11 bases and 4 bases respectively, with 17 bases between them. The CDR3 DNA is TGTGCCGGTAGGGGGAGGGCGGGAGAGACCCAGTACTTC. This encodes CAGRGRAGETQYF.

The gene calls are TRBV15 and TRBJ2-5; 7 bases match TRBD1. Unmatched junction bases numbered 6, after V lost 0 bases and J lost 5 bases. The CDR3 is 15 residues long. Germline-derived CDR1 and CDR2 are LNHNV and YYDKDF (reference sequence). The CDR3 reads CATSREQGLGETQYF. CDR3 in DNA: TGTGCCACCAGCAGAGAACAGGGGTTGGGGGAGACCCAGTACTTC.

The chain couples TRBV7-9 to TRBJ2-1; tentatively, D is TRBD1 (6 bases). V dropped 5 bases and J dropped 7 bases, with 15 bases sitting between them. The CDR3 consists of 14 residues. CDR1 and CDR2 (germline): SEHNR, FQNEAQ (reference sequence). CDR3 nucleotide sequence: TGTGCCAGCAGCCGCATGGGACACTCAAATGAGCAGTTCTTC. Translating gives CASSRMGHSNEQFF.

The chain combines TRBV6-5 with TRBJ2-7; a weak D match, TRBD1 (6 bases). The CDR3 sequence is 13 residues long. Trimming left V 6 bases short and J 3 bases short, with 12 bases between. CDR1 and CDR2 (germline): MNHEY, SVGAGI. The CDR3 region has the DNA TGTGCCAGCAGACGATTACAGGGCTACGAGCAGTACTTC. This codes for CASRRLQGYEQYF.

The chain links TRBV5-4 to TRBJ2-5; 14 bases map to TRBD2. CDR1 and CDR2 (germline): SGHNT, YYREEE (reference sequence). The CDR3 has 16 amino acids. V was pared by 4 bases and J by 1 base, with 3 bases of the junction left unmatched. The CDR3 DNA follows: TGTGCCAGCAGCCTCGGACTAGCGGGGGGCCAAGAGACCCAGTACTTC. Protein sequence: CASSLGLAGGQETQYF.

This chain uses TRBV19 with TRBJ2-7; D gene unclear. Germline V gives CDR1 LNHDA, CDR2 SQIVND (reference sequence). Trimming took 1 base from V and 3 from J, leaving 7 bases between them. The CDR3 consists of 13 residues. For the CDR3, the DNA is TGTGCCAGTAGTATAGGAAGAGGCTACGAGCAGTACTTC. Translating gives CASSIGRGYEQYF.

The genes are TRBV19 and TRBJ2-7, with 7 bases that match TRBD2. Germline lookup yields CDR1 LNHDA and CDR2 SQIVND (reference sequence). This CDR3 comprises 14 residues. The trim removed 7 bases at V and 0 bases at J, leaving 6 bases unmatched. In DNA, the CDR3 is TGTGCCAGTACCATAAGCGGGGACTCCTACGAGCAGTACTTC. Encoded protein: CASTISGDSYEQYF.

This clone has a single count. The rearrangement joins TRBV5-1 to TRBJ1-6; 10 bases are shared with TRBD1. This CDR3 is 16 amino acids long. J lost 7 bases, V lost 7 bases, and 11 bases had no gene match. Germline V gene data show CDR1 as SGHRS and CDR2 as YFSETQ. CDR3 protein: CASEVDTDRGNSPLHF. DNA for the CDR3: TGCGCCAGCGAGGTTGATACGGACAGGGGGAATTCACCCCTCCACTTT.

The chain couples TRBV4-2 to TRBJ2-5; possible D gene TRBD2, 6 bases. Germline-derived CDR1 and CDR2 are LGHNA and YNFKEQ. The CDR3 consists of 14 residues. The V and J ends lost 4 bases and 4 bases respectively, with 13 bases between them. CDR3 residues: CASSLTAGTETQYF. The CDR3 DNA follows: TGTGCCAGCAGCCTAACAGCGGGTACAGAGACCCAGTACTTC.

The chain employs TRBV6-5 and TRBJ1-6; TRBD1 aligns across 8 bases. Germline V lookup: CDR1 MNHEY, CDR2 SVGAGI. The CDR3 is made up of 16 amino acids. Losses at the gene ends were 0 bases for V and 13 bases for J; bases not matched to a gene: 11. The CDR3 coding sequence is TGTGCCAGCAGTTACTCGATGGCAGACAGGGGTTATCCCCTCCACTTT. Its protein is CASSYSMADRGYPLHF.

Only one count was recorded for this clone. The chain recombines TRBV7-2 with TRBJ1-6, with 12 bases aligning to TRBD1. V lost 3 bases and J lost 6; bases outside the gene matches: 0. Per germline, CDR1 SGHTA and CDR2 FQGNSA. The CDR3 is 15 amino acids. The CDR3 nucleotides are TGTGCCAGCAGCTTGGGACAGGGGGCTAATTCACCCCTCCACTTT. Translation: CASSLGQGANSPLHF.

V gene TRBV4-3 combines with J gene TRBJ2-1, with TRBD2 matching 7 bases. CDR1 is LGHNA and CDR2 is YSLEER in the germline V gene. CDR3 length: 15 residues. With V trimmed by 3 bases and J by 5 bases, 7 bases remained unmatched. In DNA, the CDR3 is TGCGCCAGCAGCCAGGGGGGAGGGGCGGACAATGAGCAGTTCTTC. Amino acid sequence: CASSQGGGADNEQFF.

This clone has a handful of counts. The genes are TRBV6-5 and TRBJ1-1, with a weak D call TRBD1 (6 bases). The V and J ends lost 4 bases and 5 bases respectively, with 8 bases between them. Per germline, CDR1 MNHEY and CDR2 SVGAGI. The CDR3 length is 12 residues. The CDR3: CASSSQGTEAFF. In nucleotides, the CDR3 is TGTGCCAGCAGTTCACAGGGTACTGAAGCTTTCTTT.

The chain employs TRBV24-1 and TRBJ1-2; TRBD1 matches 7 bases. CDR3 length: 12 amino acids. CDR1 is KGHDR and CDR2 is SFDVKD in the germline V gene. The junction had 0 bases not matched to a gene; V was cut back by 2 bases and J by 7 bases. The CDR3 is CATSDYRGGYTF. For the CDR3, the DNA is TGTGCCACCAGTGATTACAGGGGTGGCTACACCTTC.

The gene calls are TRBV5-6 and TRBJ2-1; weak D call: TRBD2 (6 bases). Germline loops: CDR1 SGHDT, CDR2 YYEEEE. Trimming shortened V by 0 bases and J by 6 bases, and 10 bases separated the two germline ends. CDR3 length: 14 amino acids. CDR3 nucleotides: TGTGCCAGCAGCTTGGCTGCGGGGTCCAATGAGCAGTTCTTC. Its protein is CASSLAAGSNEQFF.

The CDR3 nucleotides read TGTGCCAGCAGGCCAGACGGAGCGCATGGCTACACCTTC. It specifies CASRPDGAHGYTF. V is TRBV11-1 and J is TRBJ1-2, with D hard to call. With 6 bases removed from V and 6 bases from J, the gap between germline ends came to 14 bases. The germline V gene has CDR1 SGHAT and CDR2 FQDESV (reference sequence). This CDR3 is built from 13 residues.